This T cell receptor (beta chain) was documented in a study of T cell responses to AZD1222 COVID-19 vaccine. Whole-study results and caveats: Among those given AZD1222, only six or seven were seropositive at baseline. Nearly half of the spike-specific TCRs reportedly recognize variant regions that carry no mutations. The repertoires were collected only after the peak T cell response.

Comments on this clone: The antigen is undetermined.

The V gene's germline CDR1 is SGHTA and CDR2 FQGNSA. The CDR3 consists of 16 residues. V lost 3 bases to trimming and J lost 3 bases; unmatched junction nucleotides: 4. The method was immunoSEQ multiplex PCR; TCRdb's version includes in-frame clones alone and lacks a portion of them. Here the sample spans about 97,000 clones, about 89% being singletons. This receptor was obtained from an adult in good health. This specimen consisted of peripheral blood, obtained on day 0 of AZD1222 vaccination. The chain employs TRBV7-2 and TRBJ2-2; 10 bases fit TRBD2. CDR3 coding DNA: TGTGCCAGCAGCTTTTACGGGACTAGCGACACCGGGGAGCTGTTTTTT. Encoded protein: CASSFYGTSDTGELFF.